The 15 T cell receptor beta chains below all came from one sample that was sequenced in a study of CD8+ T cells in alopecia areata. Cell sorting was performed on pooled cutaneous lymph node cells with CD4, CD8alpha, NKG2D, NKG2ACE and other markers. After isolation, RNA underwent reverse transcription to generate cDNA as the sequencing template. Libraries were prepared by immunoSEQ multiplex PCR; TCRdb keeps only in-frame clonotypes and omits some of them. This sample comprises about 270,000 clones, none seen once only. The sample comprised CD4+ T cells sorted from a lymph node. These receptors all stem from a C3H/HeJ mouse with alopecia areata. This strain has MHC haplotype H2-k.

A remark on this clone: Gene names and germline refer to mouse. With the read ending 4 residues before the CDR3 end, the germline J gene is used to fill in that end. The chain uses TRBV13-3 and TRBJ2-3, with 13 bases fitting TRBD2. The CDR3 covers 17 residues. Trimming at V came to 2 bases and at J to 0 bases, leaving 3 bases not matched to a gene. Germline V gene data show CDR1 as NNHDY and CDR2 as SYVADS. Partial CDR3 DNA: TGTGCCAGCAGTGAGCAGGGACTGGGGGGGAGTGCAGAA. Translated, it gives CASSEQGLGGSAE. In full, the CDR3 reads CASSEQGLGGSAETLYF.

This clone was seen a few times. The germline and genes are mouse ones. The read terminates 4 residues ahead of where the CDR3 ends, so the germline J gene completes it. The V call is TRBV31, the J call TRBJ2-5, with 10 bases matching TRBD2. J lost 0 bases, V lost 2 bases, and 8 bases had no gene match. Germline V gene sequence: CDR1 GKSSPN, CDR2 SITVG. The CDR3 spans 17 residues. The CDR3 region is CAWSRAGGALNQDTQYF. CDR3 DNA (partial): TGTGCCTGGAGTAGGGCTGGGGGGGCGCTTAACCAAGAC.

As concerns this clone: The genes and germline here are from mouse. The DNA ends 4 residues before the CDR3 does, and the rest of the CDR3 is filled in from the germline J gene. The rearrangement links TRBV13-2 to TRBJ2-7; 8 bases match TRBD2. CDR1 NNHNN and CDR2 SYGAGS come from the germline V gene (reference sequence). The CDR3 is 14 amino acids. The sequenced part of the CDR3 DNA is TGTGCCAGCGGTGATAACCGGGGGGGCAAT. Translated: CASGDNRGGN. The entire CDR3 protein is CASGDNRGGNEQYF.

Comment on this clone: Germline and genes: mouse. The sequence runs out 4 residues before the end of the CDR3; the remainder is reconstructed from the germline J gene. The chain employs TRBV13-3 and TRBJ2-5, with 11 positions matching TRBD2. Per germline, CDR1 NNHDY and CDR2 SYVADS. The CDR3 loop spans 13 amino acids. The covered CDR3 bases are TGTGCCAGCAAGAGGGACTGGGGGGAC. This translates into CASKRDWGD. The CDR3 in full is CASKRDWGDTQYF.

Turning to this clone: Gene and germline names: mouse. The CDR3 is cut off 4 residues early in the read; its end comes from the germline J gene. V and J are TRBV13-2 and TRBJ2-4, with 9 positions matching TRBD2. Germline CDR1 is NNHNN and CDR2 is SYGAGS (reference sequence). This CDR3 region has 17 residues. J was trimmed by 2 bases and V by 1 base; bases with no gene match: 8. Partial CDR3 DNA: TGTGCCAGCGGTGATCGGGTTGGGGGGGCGATTCAAAAC. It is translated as CASGDRVGGAIQN. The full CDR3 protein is CASGDRVGGAIQNTLYF.

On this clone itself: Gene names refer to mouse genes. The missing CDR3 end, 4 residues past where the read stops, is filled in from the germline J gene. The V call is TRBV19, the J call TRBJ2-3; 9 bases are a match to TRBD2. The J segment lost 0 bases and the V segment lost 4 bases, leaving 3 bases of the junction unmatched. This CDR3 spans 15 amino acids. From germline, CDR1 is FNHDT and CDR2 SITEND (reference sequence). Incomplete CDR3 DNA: TGTGCCAGCAGTGTGGGACTGGGTAGTGCAGAA. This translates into CASSVGLGSAE. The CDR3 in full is CASSVGLGSAETLYF.

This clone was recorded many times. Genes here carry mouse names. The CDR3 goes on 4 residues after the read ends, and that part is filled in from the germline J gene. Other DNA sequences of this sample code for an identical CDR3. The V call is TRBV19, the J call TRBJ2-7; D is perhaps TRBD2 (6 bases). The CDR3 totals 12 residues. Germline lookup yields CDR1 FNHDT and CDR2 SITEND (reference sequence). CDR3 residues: CASSIGGYEQYF. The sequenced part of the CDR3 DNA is TGTGCCAGCAGTATCGGGGGGTAT. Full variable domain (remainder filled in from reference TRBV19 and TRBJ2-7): GGIITQTPKFLIGQEGQKLTLKCQQNFNHDTMYWYRQDSGKGLRLIYYSITENDLQKGDLSEGYDASREKKSSFSLTVTSAQKNEMAVFLCASSIGGYEQYFGPGTRLTVL.

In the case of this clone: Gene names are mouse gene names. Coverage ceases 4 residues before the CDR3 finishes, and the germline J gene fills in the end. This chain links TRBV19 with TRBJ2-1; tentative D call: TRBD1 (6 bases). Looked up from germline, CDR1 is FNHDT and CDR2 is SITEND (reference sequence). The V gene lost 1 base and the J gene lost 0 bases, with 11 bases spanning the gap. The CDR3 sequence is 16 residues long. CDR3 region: CASSILDRYNYAEQFF. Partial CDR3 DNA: TGTGCCAGCAGTATATTGGACAGATATAACTATGCT.

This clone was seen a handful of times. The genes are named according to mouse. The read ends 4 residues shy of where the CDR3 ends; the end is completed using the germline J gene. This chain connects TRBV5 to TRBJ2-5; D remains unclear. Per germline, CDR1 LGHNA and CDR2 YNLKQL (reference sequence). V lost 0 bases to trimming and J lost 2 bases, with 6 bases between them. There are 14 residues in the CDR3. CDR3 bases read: TGTGCCAGCAGCCAAGATCTCAGCCAAGAC. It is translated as CASSQDLSQD. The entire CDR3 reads CASSQDLSQDTQYF.

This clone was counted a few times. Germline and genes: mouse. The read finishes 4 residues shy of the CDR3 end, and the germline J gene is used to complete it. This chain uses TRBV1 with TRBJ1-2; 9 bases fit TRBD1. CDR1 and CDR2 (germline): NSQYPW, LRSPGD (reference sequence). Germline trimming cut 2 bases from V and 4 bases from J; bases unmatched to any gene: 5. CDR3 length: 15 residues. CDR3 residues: CTCSANRGQGSDYTF. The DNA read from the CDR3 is TGCACCTGCAGTGCAAACAGGGGGCAGGGCTCC.

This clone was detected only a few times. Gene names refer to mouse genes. CDR3 loop: CTCSAEQVPNTEVFF. The sequenced CDR3 bases are TGCACCTGCAGTGCAGAACAGGTCCCAAACACA. J is TRBJ1-1 and V is TRBV1, with D possibly TRBD1 on 5 matching bases. The DNA ends 4 residues before the CDR3 does, and the rest of the CDR3 is filled in from the germline J gene. Trimming pared 0 bases from V and 0 bases from J, leaving 8 bases between. This CDR3 spans 15 amino acids. Germline values: CDR1 NSQYPW, CDR2 LRSPGD (reference sequence).

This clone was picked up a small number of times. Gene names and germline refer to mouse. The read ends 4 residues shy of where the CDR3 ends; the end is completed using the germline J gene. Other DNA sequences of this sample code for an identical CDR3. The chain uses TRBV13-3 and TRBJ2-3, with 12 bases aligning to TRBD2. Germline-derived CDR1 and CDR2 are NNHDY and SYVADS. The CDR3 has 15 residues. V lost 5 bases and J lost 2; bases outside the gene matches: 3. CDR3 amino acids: CASRDWGGDAETLYF. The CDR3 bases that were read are TGTGCCAGCAGGGACTGGGGGGGAGATGCAGAA.

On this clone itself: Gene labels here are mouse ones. The CDR3 bases that were read are TGTGCCAGCAGCAGGGGACTGGGGGGGCGCTCCTAT. Its protein product is CASSRGLGGRSY. The full CDR3 sequence reads CASSRGLGGRSYEQYF. The V and J genes are TRBV19 and TRBJ2-7, with 14 nucleotides matching TRBD2. The CDR3 end falls 4 residues outside the read, so it is completed with the germline J gene. CDR1 is FNHDT, CDR2 SITEND, per germline (reference sequence). Trimming took 5 bases from V and 0 from J; bases not matched to a gene: 4. CDR3 size: 16 residues.

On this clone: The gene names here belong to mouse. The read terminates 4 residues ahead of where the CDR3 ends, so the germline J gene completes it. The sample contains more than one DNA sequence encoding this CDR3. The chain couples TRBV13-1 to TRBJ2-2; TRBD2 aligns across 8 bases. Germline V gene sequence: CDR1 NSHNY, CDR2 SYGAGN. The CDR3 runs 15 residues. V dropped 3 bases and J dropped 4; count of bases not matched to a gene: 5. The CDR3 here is CASSVDWGGTGQLYF. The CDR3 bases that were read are TGTGCCAGCAGTGTCGACTGGGGCGGCACCGGG.

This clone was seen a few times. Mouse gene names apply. The CDR3 is CASSQVWGGEDTQYF. CDR3 DNA, as far as it was read: TGTGCCAGCAGCCAAGTCTGGGGGGGAGAAGAC. This chain uses TRBV5 with TRBJ2-5, with 9 positions matching TRBD2. The CDR3 is cut off 4 residues early in the read; its end comes from the germline J gene. Germline V gene sequence: CDR1 LGHNA, CDR2 YNLKQL (reference sequence). The CDR3 has 15 amino acids.